This TCR beta chain was retrieved from a study of siplizumab effects on memory and regulatory T cells. Whole-study results and caveats: Roughly 75-97% of proliferating CD4+ or CD8+ clones lacked an assignable naive or memory phenotype. Researchers did not confirm the suppressive function of proliferating Tregs from siplizumab cultures. Siplizumab gave mappable alloreactive CD4+ clones an average Treg-derived fraction of about 69%, against roughly 30% in controls.

TCRdb's table, derived via immunoSEQ multiplex PCR, lists solely in-frame clones and lacks some. The sample holds about 87,000 clones; about 91% are singletons and the top ten take around 1.6%. Comments on this clone: The target antigen is unknown.

CDR1 is LNHDA, CDR2 SQIVND, per germline (reference sequence). There are 15 residues in the CDR3. The ends were cut back, 1 base at V and 5 bases at J, with 14 bases in the middle. The chain is built from TRBV19 and TRBJ1-1; D gene ambiguous. The clonotype originates from a human donor in good health. The sequencing input was Tregs sorted from blood. CDR3 nucleotides: TGTGCCAGTAGTATAGCGGGTCATATAGGAACTGAAGCTTTCTTT. This codes for CASSIAGHIGTEAFF.